The 14 T cell receptor beta chains presented below share a single source sample, sequenced in a study of Ad26.COV2.S vaccination and SARS-CoV-2 variants. Treatment here: 15 to 20 received Ad26.COV2.S at low or high dose, single or two shots; about five received placebo; per-sample allocation not given. Day 63 after the first injection of vaccine or placebo was the sampling time. Repertoires were generated with immunoSEQ multiplex PCR, while TCRdb's copy carries only in-frame clones and drops some. The table includes 430,000 or so clones, approximately 92% detected once. Specimen: peripheral blood, collected in a trial of Ad26.COV2.S vaccine versus placebo. The receptors stem from a person aged 18 to 59 who received the Ad26.COV2.S COVID-19 vaccine or a placebo.

V is TRBV28 and J is TRBJ2-7, with 11 bases aligning to TRBD2. The V gene end was trimmed by 2 bases and the J gene end by 0 bases; junction bases not matched to a gene: 3. Germline CDR1 reads MDHEN; CDR2 reads SYDVKM. The CDR3 runs 16 residues. The CDR3 reads CASSLPGTSGSYEQYF. CDR3 sequence (DNA): TGTGCCAGCAGTTTACCGGGGACTAGCGGCTCCTACGAGCAGTACTTC. The variable domain in full, completed from reference TRBV28 and TRBJ2-7, reads DVKVTQSSRYLVKRTGEKVFLECVQDMDHENMFWYRQDPGLGLRLIYFSYDVKMKEKGDIPEGYSVSREKKERFSLILESASTNQTSMYLCASSLPGTSGSYEQYFGPGTRLTVT.

This clone is a singleton in its sample. The V gene is TRBV20-1, the J gene TRBJ1-2; TRBD1 matches 7 bases. CDR1 and CDR2 (germline): DFQATT, SNEGSKA (reference sequence). With 6 bases clipped from V and 7 bases from J, the junction kept 5 bases outside the gene matches. The CDR3 contains 11 residues. CDR3 DNA: TGCAGTGCCTTGACAGGGAGTGGCTACACCTTC. It translates to CSALTGSGYTF.

The chain's CDR3 is CASSYGGDYSNQPQHF. Written as DNA, the CDR3 is TGTGCCAGCAGTTACGGAGGGGATTATAGCAATCAGCCCCAGCATTTT. V usage is TRBV6-6 and J usage is TRBJ1-5; tentatively, D is TRBD1 (5 bases). The CDR3 sequence is 16 residues long. The V end was cut by 2 bases, the J end by 0 bases, with 11 bases between. Germline V CDR1 and CDR2: MNHNY, SVGAGI (reference sequence).

The chain links TRBV3-1 (or the pseudogene TRBV3-2) to TRBJ1-1; 7 bases map to TRBD1. From germline, CDR1 is LGHDT and CDR2 YNNKEL (reference sequence). The CDR3 loop spans 17 amino acids. The ends lost 1 base at V and 1 base at J; junction bases unmatched: 9. As DNA, the CDR3 is TGTGCCAGCAGCCAAGTTAAGGGACAGTCCTCGAACACTGAAGCTTTCTTT. Its translation is CASSQVKGQSSNTEAFF.

The V gene is TRBV7-6, the J gene TRBJ2-5; TRBD2 is a possible D gene (5 bases). The length of the CDR3 is 16 residues. Germline V CDR1 and CDR2: SGHVS, FNYEAQ. V was cut by 0 bases and J by 3 bases, with 14 bases left in between. The CDR3 DNA reads as TGTGCCAGCAGCTTAGCGCTTCTTACTAGAAAAGAGACCCAGTACTTC. This gives the protein CASSLALLTRKETQYF.

This clone was detected only once. The rearrangement joins TRBV7-9 to TRBJ2-1; D is possibly TRBD1 or TRBD2 (5 bases each). The CDR3 is 18 amino acids. Trimming shortened V by 0 bases and J by 7 bases, and 22 bases separated the two germline ends. Germline V lookup: CDR1 SEHNR, CDR2 FQNEAQ (reference sequence). Here the CDR3 reads CASSLAGKPGTNHNEQFF. The CDR3 DNA is TGTGCCAGCAGCTTAGCAGGAAAACCCGGGACGAATCATAATGAGCAGTTCTTC.

The rearrangement joins TRBV5-1 to TRBJ2-3; maybe TRBD2 (5 bases). V was cut by 2 bases and J by 3 bases, with 13 bases left in between. The germline V gene has CDR1 SGHRS and CDR2 YFSETQ. This CDR3 spans 15 amino acids. CDR3 amino acids: CASSFRGGWTDTQYF. The CDR3 DNA sequence: TGCGCCAGCAGCTTCCGGGGTGGGTGGACAGATACGCAGTATTTT.

V is TRBV12-1 and J is TRBJ1-1; the D call TRBD1 from the table was never checked on the DNA. TRBV12-1 is flagged as a pseudogene. The CDR3 has 13 residues. The CDR3 loop reads CASGRQKNTEAFF. The CDR3, as DNA: TGTGCCAGCGGCAGACAGAAGAACACTGAAGCTTTCTTT.

V gene TRBV4-2 combines with J gene TRBJ2-2; TRBD2 is a possible D gene (5 bases). The CDR3 consists of 18 residues. Germline V CDR1 and CDR2: LGHNA, YNFKEQ. V dropped 0 bases and J dropped 1 base, with 15 bases sitting between them. The CDR3 DNA is TGTGCCAGCAGCCAAGATAACCTAGCACCTAGGAACACCGGGGAGCTGTTTTTT. It encodes CASSQDNLAPRNTGELFF.

The rearrangement links TRBV4-3 to TRBJ2-7; perhaps TRBD2 as D (6 bases). V lost 1 base, J lost 2 bases, and 12 bases lay in between. Germline V gives CDR1 LGHNA, CDR2 YSLEER. This CDR3 comprises 15 residues. The CDR3 DNA sequence: TGCGCCAGCAGCCAAGCGGCTAGCGTCCCCTACGAGCAGTACTTC. It translates to CASSQAASVPYEQYF.

This rearrangement joins TRBV4-1 to TRBJ1-1; D is perhaps TRBD1 (5 bases). CDR1 and CDR2 from the germline V gene are MGHRA and YSYEKL. With 5 bases removed from V and 0 bases from J, the gap between germline ends came to 7 bases. CDR3 length: 13 residues. The CDR3 sequence: CASSTRVNTEAFF. CDR3 DNA sequence: TGCGCCAGCAGCACCAGGGTGAACACTGAAGCTTTCTTT.

This chain connects TRBV3-1 (or the pseudogene TRBV3-2) to TRBJ2-2, with unresolved D. Per the germline V gene, CDR1 is LGHDT and CDR2 is YNNKEL (reference sequence). The CDR3 consists of 14 residues. The V and J ends lost 6 bases and 6 bases respectively, with 14 bases between them. DNA of the CDR3: TGTGCCAGCAGTCCTGCGTTTGGGGCCGGGGAGCTGTTTTTT. Translated, it gives CASSPAFGAGELFF.

The rearrangement links TRBV7-3 to TRBJ2-1; 12 bases agree with TRBD2. The CDR3 runs to 18 residues. Trimming at V came to 5 bases and at J to 8 bases, leaving 16 bases not matched to a gene. The germline CDR1 and CDR2 sequences are SGHTA and FQGTGA. Here the CDR3 DNA reads TGTGCCAGCAGCCGCAGCCTTCCGGGACTAGCGGGTATAGATGAGCAGTTCTTC. Its translation is CASSRSLPGLAGIDEQFF.

V is TRBV28 and J is TRBJ2-1, with TRBD2 matching over 12 bases. Germline V CDR1 and CDR2: MDHEN, SYDVKM. V was clipped by 5 bases and J by 0 bases; unmatched bases: 5. CDR3 length equals 17 residues. The CDR3 bases are TGTGCCAGCAGTGAAACTAGCGGGAGGTACTCCTACAATGAGCAGTTCTTC. Translating gives CASSETSGRYSYNEQFF.